The TCR beta chain described here comes from a study of shared clonotypes between healthy human individuals. As for the study in general: CD4 naive and memory got three plates each, CD8 naive two, CD8 memory one.

V was shortened by 2 bases and J by 2 bases, with 14 bases between the two germline ends. CDR1 MNHEY and CDR2 SMNVEV come from the germline V gene (reference sequence). This CDR3 is 16 amino acids long. Only in-frame clones appear in the TCRdb table, and some are missing; sequencing was by immunoSEQ multiplex PCR. The sample lists about 1.5 million clones; more than 95% were seen once. Donors were Caucasian adults residing in Nashville, Tennessee, USA. A CD45RA+ naive subset and a CD45RA-negative memory subset were split from CD4+ cells. The receptor was isolated from a young man in good health. Sequencing was performed on naive CD4+ T cells sorted from blood. Subset in this sample: CD45RA+ positively selected. The V and J genes are TRBV27 and TRBJ2-3; a possible D gene is TRBD1 (6 bases). The CDR3 spells CASSLDRPGYTDTQYF. The CDR3, as DNA: TGTGCCAGCAGTTTAGACAGGCCGGGATACACAGATACGCAGTATTTT.